This T cell receptor beta chain was recovered during a study of blood T cells in healthy people across ages. Broader study findings: Any conclusive comparison of naive versus antigen-experienced cells was prevented by using unsorted PBMCs. Donors of long life had a larger count of naive CD4+ cells and greater diversity than aged donors.

Primed by a sample-barcoded 5' primer and a J-beta primer mix, a second PCR proceeded for about 7 to 12 cycles. Every cDNA molecule bore a tag from a template-switch adaptor containing 12 random nucleotides. In TCRdb, the 5' RACE reads were re-called with MiXCR into one record per CDR3 protein. The repertoire includes about 730,000 distinct CDR3 sequences, about 40% of them detected once, and roughly 19% sits in the top ten. Notes on this clonotype: The antigen is unknown.

Trimming removed 6 bases from V and 3 bases from J, with 15 bases in between. This CDR3 is 13 amino acids long. The germline V gene encodes CDR1 DFQATT and CDR2 SNEGSKA (reference sequence). The rearrangement joins TRBV20-1 to TRBJ2-7, with D maybe TRBD2 (5 bases). Sample: blood. This sequence originates from a woman aged 60-75 years in good health. CDR3 region: CSAHLPGIYEQYF. The CDR3 DNA reads as TGCAGTGCCCACTTGCCGGGGATCTACGAGCAGTACTTC.